Described below is a single TCR beta chain sequence and its context. What it binds is unknown. Repertoires were sampled repeatedly during chemoradiotherapy. TCRdb keeps only in-frame clones here, not all; method: immunoSEQ multiplex PCR. The sample contains about 30,000 clones, roughly nine tenths of which appear only once. CDR3 length equals 13 residues. The germline V gene has CDR1 GTSNPN and CDR2 SVGIG (reference sequence). Trimming took 2 bases from V and 3 from J, leaving 11 bases between them. This record belongs to a study of chemoradiotherapy in HPV16-positive cancers. As for the study in general: Candidate HPV-specific clones and shared TCR motifs came from a couple of HPV16-positive patients. Broader study findings: Candidate HPV-specific clones and E7-related TCR motifs grew in tumor during treatment. Functional assays defining HPV-specific T cells used only a couple of HPV16-positive patients.

Source: blood, taken from a patient who underwent chemoradiotherapy. The sequence was obtained from a human donor with HPV-associated anogenital cancer. V usage is TRBV30 and J usage is TRBJ2-7; no definite D call. The CDR3 sequence: CAWSSGQSYEQYF. The CDR3 DNA follows: TGTGCCTGGAGTAGTGGGCAGAGCTACGAGCAGTACTTC.